The clone carrying this T cell receptor (beta chain) was recorded many times. Its target is not known. This sample stems from a study of T-cell reconstitution after alpha-beta-depleted transplantation in children. Study outcomes and limitations: At the one-year point after transplant, T-cell counts and TCRbeta diversity were found to come mostly from T cells that had been newly produced. Roughly two months post-transplant, alpha-beta T cells reportedly originated from several hundred graft clones that had expanded. Some patients showed high day-60 TCRbeta diversity, which derived from surviving recipient T cells and thymic progenitors.

The CDR3 has 14 amino acids. The V gene end was trimmed by 3 bases and the J gene end by 6 bases; junction bases not matched to a gene: 5. The TCRbeta library incorporated unique molecular identifiers. TCRdb used MiXCR to reprocess the PCR reads, holding one entry per CDR3 protein. The data show more than 120,000 distinct CDR3 sequences, about 8.8% seen once. The sequence was collected from a female patient aged 2 to 10 who had a stem cell transplant for congenital amegakaryocytic thrombocytopenia, so the T cells may come from the graft donor. The chain recombines TRBV12-3 or TRBV12-4 with TRBJ1-2, with 9 bases aligning to TRBD1. This sample comprised PBMCs, mostly from graft donor cells, obtained 180 days after TCRalphabeta/CD19-depleted stem cell transplant. The CDR3 here is CASSFRDRVNGYTF. CDR3 nucleotides: TGTGCCAGCAGTTTTCGGGACAGGGTTAATGGCTACACCTTC.